The 20 T cell receptor beta chains below were found in one sample sequenced in a study of blood T cell repertoires in COVID-19 (dated by TCRdb to the early 2020s). Library preparation employed the immunoSEQ multiplex PCR assay. Drawn from immuneACCESS, this table holds only the in-frame rearrangements with V and J called that TCRdb kept. Clones are partly lost; checked studies trace under half to an unresolved V gene and leave the rest unexplained. This sample is represented by approximately 74,000 clones; roughly 83% of them were singletons. In total, the top ten clones hold approximately 2.4% of the sample. Sequencing input: peripheral blood. The receptors were sampled from a man aged 80 or over with active or convalescent COVID-19.

The gene calls are TRBV6-1 and TRBJ2-4; D remains ambiguous. The CDR3 is made up of 16 amino acids. Germline V CDR1 and CDR2: MNHNS, SASEGT. Trimming removed 2 bases at V and 0 bases at J, with 11 bases between. The DNA for the CDR3 is TGTGCCAGCAGTGAAACCTACAGCCTAGCCAAAAACATTCAGTACTTC. Amino acid sequence: CASSETYSLAKNIQYF.

The V call is TRBV7-2, the J call TRBJ2-2; D unclear. The V end lost 0 bases, the J end lost 5 bases, and 4 bases lay between the germline ends. The CDR3 loop spans 13 amino acids. Germline lookup yields CDR1 SGHTA and CDR2 FQGNSA. The CDR3: CASSLATTGELFF. As DNA, the CDR3 is TGTGCCAGCAGCTTAGCGACTACCGGGGAGCTGTTTTTT.

In the case of this clone: One end of the junction is discordant with germline, which a read error may explain. The sample has other DNA sequences that encode this CDR3 too. The chain employs TRBV14 and TRBJ1-2; D is unresolved. This CDR3 is built from 13 residues. The V gene's germline CDR1 is SGHDN and CDR2 FVKESK. The CDR3 nucleotides are TGTGCCAGCAGCCCCCCGTGGAGATCTGGCTATACCTTC. Its protein product is CASSPPWRSGYTF.

This rearrangement joins TRBV7-2 to TRBJ1-1; the D gene is possibly TRBD1 (5 bases). This CDR3 spans 14 amino acids. Trimming took off 5 bases at V and 7 bases at J, with 17 bases between the two ends. Looked up from germline, CDR1 is SGHTA and CDR2 is FQGNSA. The CDR3 DNA is TGTGCCAGCAGCCTGAGGAAGGGGCGAATTGAAGCTTTCTTT. It codes for CASSLRKGRIEAFF.

V gene TRBV3-1 (or the pseudogene TRBV3-2) combines with J gene TRBJ2-5, with TRBD2 identical over 8 bases. The CDR3 extends over 13 amino acids. Germline loops: CDR1 LGHDT, CDR2 YNNKEL (reference sequence). The V and J ends lost 1 base and 5 bases, in that order; junction bases with no gene match: 0. The DNA of the CDR3 is TGTGCCAGCAGCCAAGGCGGGGGGGAGACCCAGTACTTC. Its translation is CASSQGGGETQYF.

This rearrangement joins TRBV10-3 to TRBJ1-2; 9 bases are a match to TRBD1. This CDR3 has 17 amino acids. Germline CDR1 is ENHRY and CDR2 is SYGVKD. Trimming at V came to 0 bases and at J to 5 bases, leaving 10 bases not matched to a gene. CDR3 bases: TGTGCCATCAGTGAGTCCGGACAGGGGACCTCAGGGTATGGCTACACCTTC. It yields the protein CAISESGQGTSGYGYTF.

With regard to this clone: Distinct nucleotide sequences in the sample also encode this CDR3. The CDR3 bases are TGTGCCAGCAGTGAGGGGCAGGGGAGTTCACCCCTCCACTTT. Encoded protein: CASSEGQGSSPLHF. J is TRBJ1-6 and V is TRBV2; tentative D call: TRBD1 (6 bases). The CDR3 loop spans 14 amino acids. The ends were cut back, 3 bases at V and 9 bases at J, with 12 bases in the middle. Germline values: CDR1 SNHLY, CDR2 FYNNEI. The full variable domain, its missing parts supplied by reference TRBV2 and TRBJ1-6, is EPEVTQTPSHQVTQMGQEVILRCVPISNHLYFYWYRQILGQKVEFLVSFYNNEISEKSEIFDDQFSVERPDGSNFTLKIRSTKLEDSAMYFCASSEGQGSSPLHFGNGTRLTVT.

J is TRBJ2-1 and V is TRBV7-9; 7 bases are a match to TRBD2. There are 17 residues in the CDR3. Germline V gene lookup returns CDR1 SEHNR and CDR2 FQNEAQ (reference sequence). J was trimmed by 2 bases and V by 4 bases; bases with no gene match: 11. CDR3 region: CASSSASSAGAYNEQFF. DNA of the CDR3: TGTGCCAGCAGCTCGGCGTCGTCGGCGGGGGCCTACAATGAGCAGTTCTTC.

The CDR3 reads CASSYSRGYEQYF. The CDR3, as DNA: TGTGCCAGCAGTTACTCGCGAGGCTACGAGCAGTACTTC. The chain employs TRBV6-2 or TRBV6-3 and TRBJ2-7; D is undetermined. Trimming took off 0 bases at V and 3 bases at J, with 6 bases between the two ends. CDR1 MNHEY and CDR2 SVGEGT come from the germline V gene. The CDR3 loop spans 13 amino acids.

This sequence joins TRBV25-1 and TRBJ2-7; 8 positions agree with TRBD2. The CDR3 length is 13 residues. The germline gives CDR1 MGHDK, CDR2 SYGVNS. The V gene end was trimmed by 4 bases and the J gene end by 5 bases; junction bases not matched to a gene: 4. The CDR3 bases are TGTGCCAGCAGTGCCGGGAGGGCCCACGAGCAGTACTTC. Amino acids: CASSAGRAHEQYF.

The chain employs TRBV19 and TRBJ2-3, with 7 bases matching TRBD2. The ends lost 5 bases at V and 1 base at J; junction bases unmatched: 9. Germline V CDR1 and CDR2: LNHDA, SQIVND (reference sequence). The CDR3 runs to 16 residues. CDR3 protein: CASSSHGGGGTDTQYF. DNA for the CDR3: TGTGCCAGTAGTTCCCACGGCGGGGGTGGCACAGATACGCAGTATTTT.

The chain combines TRBV19 with TRBJ2-2, with 12 bases lining up with TRBD2. V trimming: 2 bases; J trimming: 1 base; junction bases outside the gene matches: 8. The CDR3 sequence is 19 residues long. Germline-derived CDR1 and CDR2 are LNHDA and SQIVND (reference sequence). The chain's CDR3 is CASSIIASGRARNTGELFF. CDR3 in DNA: TGTGCCAGTAGTATAATCGCTAGCGGGAGGGCCAGGAACACCGGGGAGCTGTTTTTT.

The chain links TRBV12-5 to TRBJ2-1, with TRBD2 identical over 9 bases. J lost 10 bases, V lost 5 bases, and 3 bases had no gene match. CDR3 length: 12 amino acids. Germline V gene sequence: CDR1 LGHNT, CDR2 FRNRAP. CDR3 DNA: TGTGCTAGTGGTATCGGACTAGCGGAGCAGTTCTTC. Translation: CASGIGLAEQFF. The complete variable domain, with remaining parts taken from reference TRBV12-5 and TRBJ2-1, reads DARVTQTPRHKVTEMGQEVTMRCQPILGHNTVFWYRQTMMQGLELLAYFRNRAPLDDSGMPKDRFSAEMPDATLATLKIQPSEPRDSAVYFCASGIGLAEQFFGPGTRLTVL.

This chain joins TRBV19 and TRBJ2-3; tentative D call: TRBD2 (5 bases). The germline V gene encodes CDR1 LNHDA and CDR2 SQIVND (reference sequence). The CDR3 extends over 16 amino acids. Trimming stripped 4 bases from V and 1 base from J, with 15 bases between. In DNA form, the CDR3 reads TGTGCCAGTAGTAGTAGAGCTACCGGGGGCACAGATACGCAGTATTTT. Encoded protein: CASSSRATGGTDTQYF. The full variable domain, completed using reference TRBV19 and TRBJ2-3, is DGGITQSPKYLFRKEGQNVTLSCEQNLNHDAMYWYRQDPGQGLRLIYYSQIVNDFQKGDIAEGYSVSREKKESFPLTVTSAQKNPTAFYLCASSSRATGGTDTQYFGPGTRLTVL.

This chain uses TRBV29-1 with TRBJ2-3; the D gene is possibly TRBD1 (5 bases). Per the germline V gene, CDR1 is SQVTM and CDR2 is ANQGSEA. The CDR3 runs 14 residues. Between the trimmed V and J ends, which lost 3 bases and 1 base, there was a span of 11 bases. Written as DNA, the CDR3 is TGCAGCGTTGACCTCAGGGCTCGCACAGATACGCAGTATTTT. Amino acid sequence: CSVDLRARTDTQYF.

The chain is built from TRBV6-5 and TRBJ2-5; tentatively, D is TRBD1 (5 bases). V shed 5 bases and J shed 3 bases, with 16 bases lying between them. CDR1 is MNHEY and CDR2 is SVGAGI in the germline V gene. This CDR3 is 15 amino acids long. The CDR3 sequence is CASSKLRVREETQYF. The DNA for the CDR3 is TGTGCCAGCAGTAAACTCAGGGTTAGGGAAGAGACCCAGTACTTC.

V gene TRBV7-2 combines with J gene TRBJ1-5, with a tentative D call TRBD1 (5 bases). CDR1 is SGHTA, CDR2 FQGNSA, per germline. Trimming cost V 1 base and J 3 bases, with 10 bases left between them. CDR3 length: 15 residues. Here the CDR3 DNA reads TGTGCCAGCAGCTTAGGGGGCAGAGACAATCAGCCCCAGCATTTT. Protein sequence: CASSLGGRDNQPQHF.

V gene TRBV19 combines with J gene TRBJ1-1; D gene uncertain. This CDR3 spans 11 amino acids. Germline CDR1 reads LNHDA; CDR2 reads SQIVND (reference sequence). V dropped 5 bases and J dropped 7 bases, with 8 bases sitting between them. The CDR3 sequence is CASSVRVEAFF. The CDR3 bases are TGTGCCAGTAGTGTACGGGTTGAAGCTTTCTTT. The entire variable domain, with the rest obtained from reference TRBV19 and TRBJ1-1, is as follows: DGGITQSPKYLFRKEGQNVTLSCEQNLNHDAMYWYRQDPGQGLRLIYYSQIVNDFQKGDIAEGYSVSREKKESFPLTVTSAQKNPTAFYLCASSVRVEAFFGQGTRLTVV.

The V call is TRBV7-2, the J call TRBJ2-5, with D possibly being TRBD2 (6 bases). Germline loops: CDR1 SGHTA, CDR2 FQGNSA. The V gene lost 2 bases and the J gene lost 5 bases, with 9 bases spanning the gap. This CDR3 comprises 13 residues. The CDR3 sequence is CASSLWGGETQYF. The CDR3 nucleotides are TGTGCCAGCAGCTTATGGGGAGGCGAGACCCAGTACTTC.

The V call is TRBV29-1, the J call TRBJ2-5; D not certain. The CDR3 runs 11 residues. Germline V gene data show CDR1 as SQVTM and CDR2 as ANQGSEA. Trimming cost V 0 bases and J 7 bases, with 6 bases left between them. The CDR3 DNA is TGCAGCGTTGAAGATACCGGGACCCAGTACTTC. Translating gives CSVEDTGTQYF.